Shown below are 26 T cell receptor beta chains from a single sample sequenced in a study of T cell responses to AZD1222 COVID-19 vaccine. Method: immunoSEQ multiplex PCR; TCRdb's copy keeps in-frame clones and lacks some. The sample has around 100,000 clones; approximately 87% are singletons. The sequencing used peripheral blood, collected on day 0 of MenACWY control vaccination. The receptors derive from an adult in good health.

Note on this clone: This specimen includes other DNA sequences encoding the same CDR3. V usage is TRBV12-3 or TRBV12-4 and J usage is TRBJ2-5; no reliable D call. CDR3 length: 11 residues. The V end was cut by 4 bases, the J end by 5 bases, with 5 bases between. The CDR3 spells CASSSQETQYF. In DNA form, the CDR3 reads TGTGCCAGCAGTTCCCAGGAGACCCAGTACTTC.

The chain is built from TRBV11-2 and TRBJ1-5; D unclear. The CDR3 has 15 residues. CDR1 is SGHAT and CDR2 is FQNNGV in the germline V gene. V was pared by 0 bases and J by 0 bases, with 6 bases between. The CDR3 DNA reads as TGTGCCAGCAGCTTAGATATAGGTAGCAATCAGCCCCAGCATTTT. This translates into CASSLDIGSNQPQHF.

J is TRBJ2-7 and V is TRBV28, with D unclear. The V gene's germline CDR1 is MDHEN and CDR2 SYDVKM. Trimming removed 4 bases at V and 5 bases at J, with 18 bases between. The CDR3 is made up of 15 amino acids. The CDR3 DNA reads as TGTGCCAGCAGTTCGCCCCCCTTGGAGACCAACGAGCAGTACTTC. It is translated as CASSSPPLETNEQYF.

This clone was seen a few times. The CDR3 DNA reads as TGTGCCAGCAGTTCAGAGCAGGGGGCGGTTGGCTACACCTTC. Protein product: CASSSEQGAVGYTF. The rearrangement links TRBV27 to TRBJ1-2, with TRBD1 identical over 8 bases. This CDR3 comprises 14 residues. V was pared by 4 bases and J by 7 bases, with 8 bases of the junction left unmatched. CDR1 and CDR2 from the germline V gene are MNHEY and SMNVEV (reference sequence).

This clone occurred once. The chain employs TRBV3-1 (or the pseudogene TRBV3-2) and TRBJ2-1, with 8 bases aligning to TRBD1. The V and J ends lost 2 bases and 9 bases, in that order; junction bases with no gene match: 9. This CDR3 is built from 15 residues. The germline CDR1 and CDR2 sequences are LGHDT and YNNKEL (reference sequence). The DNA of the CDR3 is TGTGCCAGCAGCCAACGGGACAGGCGGCAGGGTGAGCAGTTCTTC. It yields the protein CASSQRDRRQGEQFF.

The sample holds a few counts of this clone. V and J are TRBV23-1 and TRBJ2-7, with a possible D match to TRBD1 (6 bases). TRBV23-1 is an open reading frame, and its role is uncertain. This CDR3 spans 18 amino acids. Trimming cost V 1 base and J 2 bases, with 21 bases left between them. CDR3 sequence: CASSQLGGTRGHPYEQYF. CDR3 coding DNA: TGCGCCAGCAGTCAATTAGGTGGTACCAGGGGCCACCCCTACGAGCAGTACTTC.

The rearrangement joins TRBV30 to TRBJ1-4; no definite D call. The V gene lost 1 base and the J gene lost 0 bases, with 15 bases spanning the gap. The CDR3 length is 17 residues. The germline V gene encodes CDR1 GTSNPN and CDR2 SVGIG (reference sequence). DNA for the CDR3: TGTGCCTGGAGTGAGTCTTGGAGTACGTCAACTAATGAAAAACTGTTTTTT. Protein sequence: CAWSESWSTSTNEKLFF.

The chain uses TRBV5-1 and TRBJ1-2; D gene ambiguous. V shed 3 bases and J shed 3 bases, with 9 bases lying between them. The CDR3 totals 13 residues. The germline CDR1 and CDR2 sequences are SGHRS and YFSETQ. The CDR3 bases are TGCGCCAGCAGCTGGACCAACGACTATGGCTACACCTTC. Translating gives CASSWTNDYGYTF.

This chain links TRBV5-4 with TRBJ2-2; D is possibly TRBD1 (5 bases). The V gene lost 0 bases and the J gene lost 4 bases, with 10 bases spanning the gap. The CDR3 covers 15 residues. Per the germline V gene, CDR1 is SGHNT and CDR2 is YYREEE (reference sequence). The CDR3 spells CASSLAQGSTGELFF. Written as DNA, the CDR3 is TGTGCCAGCAGCTTGGCCCAGGGAAGCACCGGGGAGCTGTTTTTT.

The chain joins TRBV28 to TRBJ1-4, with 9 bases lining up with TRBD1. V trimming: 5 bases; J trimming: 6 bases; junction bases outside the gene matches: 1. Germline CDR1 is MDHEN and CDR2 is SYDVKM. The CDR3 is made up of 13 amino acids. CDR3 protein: CASSRTGDEKLFF. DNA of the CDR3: TGTGCCAGCAGTAGGACAGGGGATGAAAAACTGTTTTTT.

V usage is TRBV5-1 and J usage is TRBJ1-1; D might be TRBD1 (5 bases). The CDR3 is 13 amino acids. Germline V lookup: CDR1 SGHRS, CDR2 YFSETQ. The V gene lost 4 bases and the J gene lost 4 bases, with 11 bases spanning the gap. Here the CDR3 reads CASSDLGATEAFF. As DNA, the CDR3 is TGCGCCAGCAGCGACCTTGGGGCCACTGAAGCTTTCTTT.

The CDR3 DNA reads as TGTGCCAGCAGCTTAGGGTTCCTCAATGAGCAGTTCTTC. It encodes CASSLGFLNEQFF. The chain recombines TRBV11-3 with TRBJ2-1; no clear D. The CDR3 extends over 13 amino acids. The V end lost 1 base, the J end lost 6 bases, and 7 bases lay between the germline ends. CDR1 and CDR2 (germline): SGHNT, YENEEA.

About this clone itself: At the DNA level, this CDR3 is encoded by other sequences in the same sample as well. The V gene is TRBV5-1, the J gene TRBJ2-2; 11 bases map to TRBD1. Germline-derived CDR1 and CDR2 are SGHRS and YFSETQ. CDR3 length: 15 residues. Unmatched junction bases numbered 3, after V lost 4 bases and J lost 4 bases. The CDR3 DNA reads TGCGCCAGCAGCCCCGGGACAGGGGGCACCGGGGAGCTGTTTTTT. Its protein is CASSPGTGGTGELFF.

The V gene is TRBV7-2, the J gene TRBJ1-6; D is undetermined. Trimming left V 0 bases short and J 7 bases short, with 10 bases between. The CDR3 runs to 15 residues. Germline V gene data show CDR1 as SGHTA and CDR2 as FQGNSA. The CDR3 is CASSLALGENSPLHF. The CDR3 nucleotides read TGTGCCAGCAGCTTAGCGCTTGGGGAGAATTCACCCCTCCACTTT.

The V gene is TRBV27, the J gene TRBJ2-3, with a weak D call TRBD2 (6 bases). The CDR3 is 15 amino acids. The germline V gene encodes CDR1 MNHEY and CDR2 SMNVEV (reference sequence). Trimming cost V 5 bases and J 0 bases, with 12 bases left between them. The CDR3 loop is CASSPYGTSTDTQYF. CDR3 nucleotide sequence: TGTGCCAGCAGTCCTTACGGGACTAGCACAGATACGCAGTATTTT.

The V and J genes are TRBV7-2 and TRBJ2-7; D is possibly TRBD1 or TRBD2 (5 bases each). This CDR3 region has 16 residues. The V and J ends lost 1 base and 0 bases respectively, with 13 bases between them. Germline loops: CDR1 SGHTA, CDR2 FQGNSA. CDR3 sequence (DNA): TGTGCCAGCAGCTTAGGGGGGTCTGGGGTCTCCTACGAGCAGTACTTC. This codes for CASSLGGSGVSYEQYF.

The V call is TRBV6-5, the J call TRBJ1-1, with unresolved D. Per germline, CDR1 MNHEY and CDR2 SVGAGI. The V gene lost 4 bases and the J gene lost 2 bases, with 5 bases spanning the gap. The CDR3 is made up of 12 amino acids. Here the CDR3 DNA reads TGTGCCAGCAGTTCCACAAACACTGAAGCTTTCTTT. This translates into CASSSTNTEAFF.

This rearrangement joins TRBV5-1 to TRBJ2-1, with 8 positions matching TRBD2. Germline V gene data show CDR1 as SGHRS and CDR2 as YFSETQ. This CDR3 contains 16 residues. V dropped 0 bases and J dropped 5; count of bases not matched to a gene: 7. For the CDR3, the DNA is TGCGCCAGCAGCTTGGCAGGAGCGGGAGAAAACAATGAGCAGTTCTTC. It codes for CASSLAGAGENNEQFF.

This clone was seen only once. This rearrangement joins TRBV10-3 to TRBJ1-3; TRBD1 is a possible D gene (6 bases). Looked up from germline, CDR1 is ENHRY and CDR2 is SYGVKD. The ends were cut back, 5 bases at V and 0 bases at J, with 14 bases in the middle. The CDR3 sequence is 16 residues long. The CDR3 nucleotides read TGTGCCATCAGTAAACGGACAGCCTACTCTGGAAACACCATATATTTT. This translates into CAISKRTAYSGNTIYF.

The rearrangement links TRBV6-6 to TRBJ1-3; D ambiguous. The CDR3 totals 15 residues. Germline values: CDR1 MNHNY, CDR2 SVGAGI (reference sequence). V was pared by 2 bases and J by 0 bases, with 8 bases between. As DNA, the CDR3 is TGTGCCAGCAGTTACCGTCCCGGCTCTGGAAACACCATATATTTT. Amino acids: CASSYRPGSGNTIYF.

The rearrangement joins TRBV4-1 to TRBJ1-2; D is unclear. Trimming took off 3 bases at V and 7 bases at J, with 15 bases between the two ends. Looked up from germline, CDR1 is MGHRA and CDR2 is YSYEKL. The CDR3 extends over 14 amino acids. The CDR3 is CASSHPGREGGYTF. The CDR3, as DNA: TGCGCCAGCAGCCACCCGGGTAGGGAGGGTGGCTACACCTTC.

The CDR3 nucleotides read TGCGCCAGCAGCCAAGACGCTCTAGCTTGTCTCTGTCAGTACTTC. Its translation: CASSQDALACLCQYF. V usage is TRBV4-3 and J usage is TRBJ2-7; TRBD2 is a possible D gene (5 bases). The V end was cut by 0 bases, the J end by 10 bases, with 19 bases between. Germline values: CDR1 LGHNA, CDR2 YSLEER. The CDR3 is 15 residues long.

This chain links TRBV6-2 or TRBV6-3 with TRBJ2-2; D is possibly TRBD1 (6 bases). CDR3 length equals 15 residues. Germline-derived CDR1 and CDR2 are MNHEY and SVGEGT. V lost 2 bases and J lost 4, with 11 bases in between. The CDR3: CASSYGEGGTGELFF. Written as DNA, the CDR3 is TGTGCCAGCAGTTACGGTGAAGGGGGCACCGGGGAGCTGTTTTTT.

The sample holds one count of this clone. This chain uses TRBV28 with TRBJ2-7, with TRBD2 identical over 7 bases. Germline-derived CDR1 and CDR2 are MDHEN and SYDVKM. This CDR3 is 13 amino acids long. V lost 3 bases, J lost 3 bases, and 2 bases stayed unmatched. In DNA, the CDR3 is TGTGCCAGCAGTTTCCAGCGGGGCTACGAGCAGTACTTC. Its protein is CASSFQRGYEQYF.

The CDR3 loop is CASSSPSDGYNEQFF. As DNA, the CDR3 is TGTGCCAGCAGTTCCCCCTCGGACGGTTACAATGAGCAGTTCTTC. The chain employs TRBV28 and TRBJ2-1; no definite D call. The V end lost 4 bases, the J end lost 4 bases, and 14 bases lay between the germline ends. CDR1 MDHEN and CDR2 SYDVKM come from the germline V gene. The CDR3 totals 15 residues.

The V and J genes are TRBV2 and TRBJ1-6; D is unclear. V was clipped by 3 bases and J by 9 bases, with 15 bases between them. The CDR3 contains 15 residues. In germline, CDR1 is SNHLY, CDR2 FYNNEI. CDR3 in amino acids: CASSDRYPYGSPLHF. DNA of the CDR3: TGTGCCAGCAGTGACAGGTACCCTTACGGTTCACCCCTCCACTTT.